Sequencing of this T cell receptor (beta chain) was carried out in a study of blood T cell repertoires in COVID-19. About the research overall: Samples of COVID-19 (acute and convalescent) were obtained from the United States, Italy and Spain. PBMCs, B-cell-depleted T cells, or T cells were the source of the cDNA or gDNA that made up the material.

This CDR3 has 14 amino acids. The germline V gene encodes CDR1 LNHDA and CDR2 SQIVND (reference sequence). With 4 bases removed from V and 10 bases from J, the gap between germline ends came to 19 bases. The assay was immunoSEQ multiplex PCR, and TCRdb's table has in-frame clones only and misses some. The data show some 250,000 clones, with approximately 86% seen just once and over 3% held by the top ten. This sequence joins TRBV19 and TRBJ1-1, with a weak D call TRBD1 (6 bases). The TCR originated in a woman aged 25 to 39 who had recovered from COVID-19. Material for sequencing was peripheral blood. The CDR3 coding sequence is TGTGCCAGTAGTACGACGACAGGTACGTCTCTAGCTTTCTTT. It codes for CASSTTTGTSLAFF.